The 30 T cell receptor beta chains below come from one sample, sequenced in a study of T-cell reconstitution after alpha-beta-depleted transplantation in children. A library of TCRbeta sequences, prepared with unique molecular identifiers, was generated. TCRdb re-called the PCR reads through MiXCR, storing one row per CDR3 protein. The data contain around 240,000 distinct CDR3 sequences, 7.5% to 9.5% of them singletons. The material sequenced was PBMCs, mostly from graft donor cells, taken 180 days after TCRalphabeta/CD19-depleted stem cell transplant. These receptors were collected from a male patient younger than 18 who had a stem cell transplant for acute lymphoblastic leukemia, so the T cells may come from the graft donor.

This clonotype has a count of ten or more. The rearrangement links TRBV5-1 to TRBJ2-3, with D possibly called TRBD1 or TRBD2 (5 bases each). Germline V lookup: CDR1 SGHRS, CDR2 YFSETQ. V was pared by 4 bases and J by 3 bases, with 18 bases between. This CDR3 has 16 amino acids. The CDR3 DNA sequence: TGCGCCAGCAGCCCACCAACCGGGACGGTTACAGATACGCAGTATTTT. This sequence encodes CASSPPTGTVTDTQYF.

Many counts were recorded for this clonotype. This chain connects TRBV5-5 to TRBJ1-1; D is unclear. This CDR3 region has 13 residues. Trimming left V 5 bases short and J 5 bases short, with 13 bases between. Germline CDR1 reads SGHKS; CDR2 reads YYEKEE (reference sequence). The CDR3 sequence is CASSRAPRTEAFF. The CDR3 DNA is TGTGCCAGCAGTCGGGCCCCCCGGACTGAAGCTTTCTTT.

Many counts were recorded for this clonotype. This sequence joins TRBV20-1 and TRBJ2-1; tentatively, D is TRBD1 or TRBD2 (5 bases each). The V gene's germline CDR1 is DFQATT and CDR2 SNEGSKA (reference sequence). The CDR3 runs to 15 residues. The ends were cut back, 3 bases at V and 4 bases at J, with 16 bases in the middle. In DNA form, the CDR3 reads TGCAGTGCTAGGGGGGACCTCAAGATATACAATGAGCAGTTCTTC. Protein: CSARGDLKIYNEQFF.

This clonotype appeared many times. This chain joins TRBV15 and TRBJ1-6, with D unresolved. The germline V and J ends were trimmed by 1 base and 0 bases, with 7 bases remaining between them. This CDR3 region has 16 residues. CDR1 is LNHNV, CDR2 YYDKDF, per germline (reference sequence). DNA for the CDR3: TGTGCCACCAGCAGAGGATGGAGCTCCTATAATTCACCCCTCCACTTT. Translation gives CATSRGWSSYNSPLHF.

In its sample, this clonotype was seen many times. This chain joins TRBV19 and TRBJ2-1; possible D gene TRBD1, 5 bases. The length of the CDR3 is 16 residues. V lost 3 bases and J lost 2, with 14 bases in between. Germline V gene data show CDR1 as LNHDA and CDR2 as SQIVND (reference sequence). Here the CDR3 DNA reads TGTGCCAGTAGTATCCCTCGCCAGGGCCCCTACAATGAGCAGTTCTTC. It is translated as CASSIPRQGPYNEQFF.

In the case of this clonotype: This clone may be a read error of a much larger clone one base away. The chain couples TRBV5-1 to TRBJ1-4; 7 bases are shared with TRBD1. V gave up 4 bases and J gave up 4 bases; unmatched junction bases: 13. The CDR3 is made up of 17 amino acids. Per germline, CDR1 SGHRS and CDR2 YFSETQ. This CDR3 is CASSPLTGSANNEKLFF. CDR3 sequence (DNA): TGCGCCAGCAGCCCGCTGACAGGGTCTGCAAATAATGAAAAACTGTTTTTT. Drawing the rest from reference TRBV5-1 and TRBJ1-4, the complete variable domain is KAGVTQTPRYLIKTRGQQVTLSCSPISGHRSVSWYQQTPGQGLQFLFEYFSETQRNKGNFPGRFSGRQFSNSRSEMNVSTLELGDSALYLCASSPLTGSANNEKLFFGSGTQLSVL.

This clonotype appeared many times. The DNA for the CDR3 is TGCGCCAGCAGCTCATTTGGGACTTCCTACGAGCAGTACTTC. Translation: CASSSFGTSYEQYF. The chain has TRBV5-1 and TRBJ2-7, with TRBD2 as a possible D gene (6 bases). V was clipped by 3 bases and J by 1 base, with 11 bases between them. The CDR3 spans 14 residues. The germline V gene has CDR1 SGHRS and CDR2 YFSETQ.

This clonotype was seen many times. The chain carries TRBV7-2 and TRBJ2-3; a weak D match, TRBD2 (5 bases). CDR1 and CDR2 (germline): SGHTA, FQGNSA. Trimming removed 3 bases from V and 6 bases from J, with 10 bases in between. The CDR3 covers 13 residues. The DNA for the CDR3 is TGTGCCAGCAGCTTGGAGGTCGGGGATACGCAGTATTTT. It codes for CASSLEVGDTQYF. Full variable domain (missing parts from reference TRBV7-2 and TRBJ2-3): GAGVSQSPSNKVTEKGKDVELRCDPISGHTALYWYRQSLGQGLEFLIYFQGNSAPDKSGLPSDRFSAERTGGSVSTLTIQRTQQEDSAVYLCASSLEVGDTQYFGPGTRLTVL.

This clonotype occurred many times. The V call is TRBV25-1, the J call TRBJ1-2; D call uncertain. Trimming left V 6 bases short and J 3 bases short, with 8 bases between. The CDR3 contains 12 residues. The germline gives CDR1 MGHDK, CDR2 SYGVNS. The CDR3 nucleotides read TGTGCCAGCAGGACCGGGGACTATGGCTACACCTTC. Translated, it gives CASRTGDYGYTF.

This clonotype showed up many times. This sequence joins TRBV20-1 and TRBJ2-7; TRBD2 matches at 15 bases. The length of the CDR3 is 14 residues. Germline CDR1 DFQATT, CDR2 SNEGSKA (reference sequence). Trimming at V came to 6 bases and at J to 5 bases, leaving 5 bases not matched to a gene. The CDR3 DNA follows: TGCAGTGCGGACGGGACTAGCGGGAGGAACGAGCAGTACTTC. Amino acids: CSADGTSGRNEQYF.

This clonotype has a count of ten or more. This chain joins TRBV6-2 or TRBV6-3 and TRBJ2-1; TRBD2 matches 12 bases. Germline V gives CDR1 MNHEY, CDR2 SVGEGT. V lost 9 bases to trimming and J lost 4 bases; unmatched junction nucleotides: 4. CDR3 length equals 14 residues. CDR3 sequence: CASLAGGAYNEQFF. The CDR3 DNA follows: TGTGCCAGTCTAGCGGGAGGGGCGTACAATGAGCAGTTCTTC.

Of note for this clonotype: A much bigger clone sits one base away, suggesting this may be a read error. This chain connects TRBV5-6 to TRBJ2-1; 11 bases are a match to TRBD2. The CDR3 has 15 amino acids. The V gene end was trimmed by 5 bases and the J gene end by 7 bases; junction bases not matched to a gene: 8. CDR1 SGHDT and CDR2 YYEEEE come from the germline V gene. The CDR3 here is CASSLLAGANNEQFF. For the CDR3, the DNA is TGTGCCAGCAGTCTACTAGCGGGGGCTAATAATGAGCAGTTCTTC.

This clonotype was seen ten or more times. The chain joins TRBV7-3 to TRBJ2-2, with TRBD1 matching over 7 bases. Germline lookup yields CDR1 SGHTA and CDR2 FQGTGA. The CDR3 is 15 residues long. The trim removed 5 bases at V and 5 bases at J, leaving 8 bases unmatched. The CDR3 DNA reads as TGTGCCAGCAGCACCAGGGGGTCAAAAACCGGGGAGCTGTTTTTT. Translated: CASSTRGSKTGELFF.

This clonotype was seen repeatedly, ten times or more. The chain links TRBV7-9 to TRBJ2-6; possibly TRBD2 for D (7 bases). There are 19 residues in the CDR3. Between the trimmed V and J ends, which lost 5 bases and 0 bases, there was a span of 20 bases. Germline assignment: CDR1 SEHNR and CDR2 FQNEAQ (reference sequence). In nucleotides, the CDR3 is TGTGCCAGCAGCATAGGGGGGGGGAAGGCCTCCTCTGGGGCCAACGTCCTGACTTTC. It specifies CASSIGGGKASSGANVLTF.

This clonotype was detected only a few times. The chain carries TRBV6-2 or TRBV6-3 and TRBJ2-7; unclear D gene. CDR1 and CDR2 from the germline V gene are MNHEY and SVGEGT. Trimming pared 2 bases from V and 2 bases from J, leaving 10 bases between. The CDR3 is 14 residues long. CDR3 coding DNA: TGTGCCAGCAGTTACATTGGGTTTGCCTACGAGCAGTACTTC. It translates to CASSYIGFAYEQYF.

This clonotype was detected ten times or more. V gene TRBV7-8 combines with J gene TRBJ2-7; 9 bases align to TRBD1. The CDR3 is made up of 15 amino acids. Trimming took 4 bases from V and 2 from J; bases not matched to a gene: 6. Per the germline V gene, CDR1 is SGHVS and CDR2 is FQNEAQ. The CDR3 DNA reads TGTGCCAGCAGCTCTTACCGACAGGGGGCCTACGAGCAGTACTTC. This translates into CASSSYRQGAYEQYF.

The chain employs TRBV2 and TRBJ1-2; D ambiguous. CDR3 size: 14 residues. Germline-derived CDR1 and CDR2 are SNHLY and FYNNEI. V lost 7 bases, J lost 0 bases, and 12 bases lay in between. The CDR3 protein is CASKSGTANYGYTF. The CDR3 DNA follows: TGTGCCAGCAAAAGTGGAACGGCTAACTATGGCTACACCTTC.

This clonotype occurred many times. The chain links TRBV7-2 to TRBJ2-7, with D hard to call. Trimming left V 0 bases short and J 0 bases short, with 15 bases between. CDR3 length: 17 residues. The germline gives CDR1 SGHTA, CDR2 FQGNSA. The CDR3 region is CASSLAITGSSSYEQYF. CDR3 in DNA: TGTGCCAGCAGCTTAGCTATTACCGGGTCAAGCTCCTACGAGCAGTACTTC.

In this sample, this clonotype turned up many times. The chain has TRBV10-3 and TRBJ2-1; D gene ambiguous. Germline CDR1 reads ENHRY; CDR2 reads SYGVKD. This CDR3 is 13 amino acids long. V lost 0 bases, J lost 10 bases, and 10 bases lay in between. The CDR3 coding sequence is TGTGCCATCAGTGAGTCTATGGGGTGGGAGCAGTTCTTC. It specifies CAISESMGWEQFF.

Details on this clonotype: This may stem from a read error, because a much larger clone lies one nucleotide away. The chain couples TRBV7-8 to TRBJ2-7, with 7 bases that match TRBD2. The germline V gene has CDR1 SGHVS and CDR2 FQNEAQ. This CDR3 is built from 13 residues. CDR3 residues: CASSPDRDYEPYF. The CDR3 DNA follows: TGTGCCAGCAGCCCCGATCGGGACTACGAGCCGTACTTC.

This clonotype was seen many times. In nucleotides, the CDR3 is TGTGCCAGCAGCCAGGACAGGGAGAAGTACTTC. Its protein product is CASSQDREKYF. The V and J genes are TRBV3-1 and TRBJ2-7; 8 bases are a match to TRBD1. The CDR3 has 11 amino acids. Trimming cost V 3 bases and J 11 bases; bases outside gene matches: 3. Germline V lookup: CDR1 LGHDT, CDR2 YNNKEL (reference sequence).

This clonotype showed up just a few times. DNA of the CDR3: TGTGCCAGCAATCCAACCAGCGGGAGGAAAGAGACCCAGTACTTC. Protein: CASNPTSGRKETQYF. This sequence joins TRBV6-2 or TRBV6-3 and TRBJ2-5; 9 nucleotides agree with TRBD2. J gave up 3 bases and V 7 bases, and 9 bases lay outside the gene matches. This CDR3 is built from 15 residues. Per germline, CDR1 MNHEY and CDR2 SVGEGT.

This clonotype was recorded at least ten times. The chain uses TRBV20-1 and TRBJ2-7; D gene ambiguous. V lost 5 bases, J lost 3 bases, and 8 bases lay in between. Per the germline V gene, CDR1 is DFQATT and CDR2 is SNEGSKA (reference sequence). The CDR3 runs 11 residues. The DNA for the CDR3 is TGCAGTGCTCTCGGGTTCTACGAGCAGTACTTC. Translating it yields CSALGFYEQYF.

CDR3 DNA sequence: TGTGCCATGGGCCCCCTACAGGGATTCCAAGAGACCCAGTACTTC. Translation gives CAMGPLQGFQETQYF. V gene TRBV13 combines with J gene TRBJ2-5; maybe TRBD1 (6 bases). Trimming pared 10 bases from V and 1 base from J, leaving 19 bases between. Germline V CDR1 and CDR2: PRHDT, FYEKMQ (reference sequence). The CDR3 has 15 amino acids.

On this clonotype: A much larger clone differs by one base, so this may be a read error. J is TRBJ2-7 and V is TRBV14; D might be TRBD1 (6 bases). Germline assignment: CDR1 SGHDN and CDR2 FVKESK. The CDR3 runs to 15 residues. The CDR3 region has the DNA TGTGCCAGCAGCCAAGGTCAGGGGTTAACCTACGCGCAGTACTTC. It yields the protein CASSQGQGLTYAQYF.

This chain joins TRBV9 and TRBJ2-5; 7 bases line up with TRBD1. This CDR3 has 15 amino acids. The V gene's germline CDR1 is SGDLS and CDR2 YYNGEE. After removal of 3 bases from V and 2 bases from J, the junction contained 7 bases not matched to a gene. The CDR3 DNA sequence: TGTGCCAGCAGCGGGGGGACAGTCACACAAGAGACCCAGTACTTC. This gives the protein CASSGGTVTQETQYF.

This clonotype showed up just a few times. This rearrangement joins TRBV6-5 to TRBJ2-7, with 9 bases fitting TRBD1. Germline V CDR1 and CDR2: MNHEY, SVGAGI. The V and J ends lost 4 bases and 0 bases, in that order; junction bases with no gene match: 4. The CDR3 sequence is 15 residues long. CDR3 nucleotides: TGTGCCAGCAGTTCCGGGACAGGGTACTCCTACGAGCAGTACTTC. Amino acid sequence: CASSSGTGYSYEQYF.

The sample holds many counts of this clonotype. The genes are TRBV28 and TRBJ2-3, with D possibly matching TRBD2 (6 bases). The CDR3 covers 17 residues. Germline-derived CDR1 and CDR2 are MDHEN and SYDVKM. Trimming removed 2 bases from V and 1 base from J, with 16 bases in between. This chain's CDR3 is CASSLNSLGTGTDTQYF. For the CDR3, the DNA is TGTGCCAGCAGTTTAAATAGTCTCGGGACTGGCACAGATACGCAGTATTTT.

This clonotype was counted at least ten times. The chain recombines TRBV6-1 with TRBJ2-6, with D perhaps matching TRBD1 (6 bases). The V gene's germline CDR1 is MNHNS and CDR2 SASEGT. Trimming pared 5 bases from V and 0 bases from J, leaving 11 bases between. The CDR3 has 16 amino acids. DNA of the CDR3: TGTGCCAGCAGTCAGACAGGAGGCTCTGGGGCCAACGTCCTGACTTTC. It yields the protein CASSQTGGSGANVLTF.

In this sample, this clonotype turned up many times. The V call is TRBV5-1, the J call TRBJ2-7; D remains unclear. The V gene's germline CDR1 is SGHRS and CDR2 YFSETQ. The CDR3 covers 14 residues. Deletions cut 4 bases from V and 1 base from J, with 12 bases between. The CDR3, as DNA: TGCGCCAGCAGCCCCTCGGACGTTTCCTACGAGCAGTACTTC. It encodes CASSPSDVSYEQYF.